This TCR beta chain was observed in a study of technical replicates of blood from a few donors. Measured with immunoSEQ multiplex PCR; TCRdb has only the in-frame clones, and not every one. Of tens of thousands of clones listed, 95% are singletons. Between the trimmed V and J ends, which lost 4 bases and 4 bases, there was a span of 13 bases. The CDR3 length is 14 residues. Germline-derived CDR1 and CDR2 are SNHLY and FYNNEI. The sequenced sample consisted of T cells isolated from PBMCs. The sequence was obtained from a human donor in good health. V is TRBV2 and J is TRBJ2-5; D might be TRBD2 (5 bases). CDR3 sequence reads: CASSGSLAPETQYF. The CDR3 DNA sequence: TGTGCCAGCAGTGGAAGCCTAGCTCCAGAGACCCAGTACTTC.